A single sample is the source of the 11 T cell receptor beta chains below, sequenced in a study of liver allograft versus peripheral blood T cells (dated by TCRdb to about 2020). Turning to the overall study: In liver transplant recipients, the study looked at T cell receptor repertoires in the peripheral blood and set them against the repertoires found within the transplanted livers.

For sequencing, an Illumina MiSeq was employed. TCRdb ran its own pipeline on the public reads, namely fastp trimming at Q25 and MiXCR clone calling, and kept in-frame beta chains. Each entry is one CDR3 protein sequence, shown with its most common DNA and genes. This sample holds fewer than 4,000 distinct CDR3 sequences; approximately 15% were observed only once. Jointly, the top ten make up approximately 4% of the sample. The receptors were gathered from a human patient who had a liver transplant. After a transplant, certain T cells may trace back to the graft donor.

Judged by abundance, this clonotype is medium-sized (0.01 to 0.1%). The rearrangement joins TRBV6-5 to TRBJ1-2; D might be TRBD1 (5 bases). Germline CDR1 MNHEY, CDR2 SVGAGI. The V end was cut by 6 bases, the J end by 4 bases, with 18 bases between. There are 15 residues in the CDR3. CDR3 bases: TGTGCCAGCAGCCAACGGGGACTAGGAACCTATGGCTACACCTTC. Its protein is CASSQRGLGTYGYTF.

Many counts were recorded for this clonotype. CDR3 sequence reads: CASSSILGAGAMDQFF. The CDR3 region has the DNA TGTGCCAGCAGCTCAATCCTCGGGGCAGGGGCAATGGATCAGTTCTTC. The V gene is TRBV11-2, the J gene TRBJ2-1, with D possibly being TRBD1 (6 bases). With 4 bases removed from V and 13 bases from J, the gap between germline ends came to 26 bases. The CDR3 has 16 residues. CDR1 is SGHAT and CDR2 is FQNNGV in the germline V gene.

Judged by abundance, this clonotype is medium-sized. This chain links TRBV20-1 with TRBJ1-2; D uncertain. This CDR3 is built from 11 residues. Per germline, CDR1 DFQATT and CDR2 SNEGSKA (reference sequence). The CDR3 protein is CAQKANYGYTF. In DNA form, the CDR3 reads TGCGCCCAGAAAGCTAACTATGGCTACACCTTC.

By sample share, this clonotype is medium-sized. The chain links TRBV6-5 to TRBJ1-6; D is uncertain. This CDR3 contains 16 residues. Per the germline V gene, CDR1 is MNHEY and CDR2 is SVGAGI. V lost 1 base to trimming and J lost 8 bases, with 15 bases between them. The CDR3, as DNA: TGTGCCAGCAGTTACTTAGGTGGTACAGACTATTCACCCCTCCACTTT. Translating gives CASSYLGGTDYSPLHF.

This clonotype is medium-sized by share. The V and J genes are TRBV18 and TRBJ2-7, with 7 bases aligning to TRBD1. Per the germline V gene, CDR1 is KGHSH and CDR2 is LQKENI. The CDR3 has 18 amino acids. The V gene end was trimmed by 2 bases and the J gene end by 2 bases; junction bases not matched to a gene: 15. The CDR3 reads CASSPKTGSRVGAYEQYF. Written as DNA, the CDR3 is TGTGCCAGCTCACCAAAGACAGGGAGTCGTGTCGGGGCCTACGAGCAGTACTTC.

This clonotype is medium-sized by share. The CDR3 DNA is TGTGCCAGTAAGGGGGCGGTCACTGAAGCTTTCTTT. This sequence encodes CASKGAVTEAFF. The chain employs TRBV6-5 and TRBJ1-1, with TRBD1 matching 7 bases. Germline CDR1 MNHEY, CDR2 SVGAGI. The CDR3 totals 12 residues. Trimming removed 9 bases from V and 4 bases from J; junction bases left unmatched: 5.

In its sample, this clonotype ranks as medium-sized. This sequence joins TRBV7-9 and TRBJ1-4; D remains ambiguous. CDR1 and CDR2 from the germline V gene are SEHNR and FQNEAQ (reference sequence). The CDR3 sequence is 11 residues long. V was pared by 2 bases and J by 7 bases, with 2 bases between. Here the CDR3 DNA reads TGTGCCAGCAGCTTATCTGAAAAACTGTTTTTT. Translated: CASSLSEKLFF.

This clonotype is medium-sized in the sample. The CDR3 DNA reads as TGTGCCAGCAGTCCCTGGGCCCAGGGGGTTTCCTACGAGCAGTACTTC. It specifies CASSPWAQGVSYEQYF. V and J are TRBV28 and TRBJ2-7; 7 bases line up with TRBD1. This CDR3 comprises 16 residues. Trimming at V came to 5 bases and at J to 1 base, leaving 11 bases not matched to a gene. The V gene's germline CDR1 is MDHEN and CDR2 SYDVKM.

This clonotype ranks as medium-sized. The V call is TRBV12-3 or TRBV12-4, the J call TRBJ2-1; 8 nucleotides agree with TRBD2. The V gene end was trimmed by 3 bases and the J gene end by 6 bases; junction bases not matched to a gene: 10. The CDR3 contains 16 residues. CDR3 protein: CASSLSGGIMFNEQFF. The CDR3 bases are TGTGCCAGCAGTTTGTCGGGGGGGATTATGTTCAATGAGCAGTTCTTC.

The V gene is TRBV14, the J gene TRBJ1-1; the D is unclear. CDR3 length: 11 amino acids. The V gene lost 0 bases and the J gene lost 8 bases, with 4 bases spanning the gap. From germline, CDR1 is SGHDN and CDR2 FVKESK. The CDR3 is CASSQELEAFF. Here the CDR3 DNA reads TGTGCCAGCAGCCAAGAACTGGAAGCTTTCTTT. Full variable domain (missing parts from reference TRBV14 and TRBJ1-1): EAGVTQFPSHSVIEKGQTVTLRCDPISGHDNLYWYRRVMGKEIKFLLHFVKESKQDESGMPNNRFLAERTGGTYSTLKVQPAELEDSGVYFCASSQELEAFFGQGTRLTVV.

This clonotype is medium-sized within its sample. This chain links TRBV7-9 with TRBJ1-2; D possibly corresponds to TRBD1 (5 bases). The CDR3 is 14 residues long. Germline V lookup: CDR1 SEHNR, CDR2 FQNEAQ (reference sequence). V lost 4 bases, J lost 4 bases, and 13 bases lay in between. The CDR3 loop reads CASSSGTGSYGYTF. CDR3 DNA sequence: TGTGCCAGCAGCTCCGGGACGGGAAGCTATGGCTACACCTTC.